A selection of T cell receptor beta chains follows, all from one sample in a study of blood T cell repertoires in COVID-19. Produced via immunoSEQ multiplex PCR; TCRdb's table is partial and in-frame only. The sample lists some 87,000 clones, approximately 89% seen once, with roughly 15% in the top ten. The specimen sequenced was peripheral blood. These receptors originate from a human donor in a cohort sampled during active COVID-19. Each CDR3 is given with its conserved first and last residue. The order of the fields is J gene, V gene, clone size, CDR3 protein. The size entry is marked missing in some rows and otherwise reads once, few, many or a size class.

TRBJ1-1,TRBV7-8,once,CASSPGTPTEAFF
TRBJ2-2,TRBV5-1,.,CASRLVALAGIANTGELFF
TRBJ2-7,TRBV19,.,CASSHRDTSYEQYF
TRBJ1-5,TRBV2,few,CASSRDTNQPQHF
TRBJ1-5,TRBV27,.,CASSLSRGLEPQHF
TRBJ1-2,TRBV11-2,.,CASSLGQGEGGYTF
TRBJ1-4,TRBV18,.,CASSGPDNEKLFF
TRBJ1-2,TRBV6-5,.,CASSNSYGYTF
TRBJ2-3,TRBV7-2,.,CASSLVGGGPGDTQYF
TRBJ2-3,TRBV7-2,.,CASSARLAGSTDTQYF
TRBJ2-7,TRBV5-4,.,CASSTGLAAPYEQYF
TRBJ1-1,TRBV5-1,.,CASSLEMNTEAFF
TRBJ1-4,TRBV7-9,.,CASSLDSSNEKLFF
TRBJ1-2,TRBV10-3,.,CAISGDRGHRGYTF
TRBJ2-5,TRBV11-2,.,CASSPTGRETQYF
TRBJ1-5,TRBV6-2/TRBV6-3,.,CASSYEARQPQHF
TRBJ2-7,TRBV2,.,CASSGRRAASSYEQYF
TRBJ1-2,TRBV18,.,CASSPRQGSNYGYTF
TRBJ1-2,TRBV30,.,CAWSVSGFGGYTF
TRBJ1-5,TRBV7-9,.,CARGGQSNQPQHF
TRBJ2-3,TRBV13,.,CASSAGLAGLTDTQYF
TRBJ1-3,TRBV3-1/TRBV3-2,.,CASSHSLVNTIYF
TRBJ1-2,TRBV9,.,CASSAEPQGDGYTF
TRBJ2-7,TRBV5-1,.,CASSFSWTGSSYEQYF
TRBJ1-2,TRBV5-1,.,CASNPGQGYGYTF